The present TCR beta chain was sequenced within a study of radiotherapy plus CTLA-4 blockade in lung cancer (dated by TCRdb to the late 2010s). Regarding the study in general: Among the enrolled patients, around 19% had an objective response, and about 29% reached disease control.

Overall study results and their limits: Increased serum interferon-beta after radiation, together with early dynamic changes in blood T cell clones, were reported to be the strongest predictors of response. After treatment with radiotherapy and ipilimumab, TCR clones that came from tumors expanded in the peripheral blood.

A note on this clone: The antigen it binds to is not known. No qualities accompany the bases; no much larger clone lies one base away.

Focal radiation therapy combined with CTLA-4 blockade (ipilimumab) was tested in patients with chemo-refractory metastatic non-small-cell lung cancer. The library was built by means of the immunoSEQ multiplex PCR assay. Entries here come from immuneACCESS through TCRdb and include only in-frame sequences with V and J called. Some clones fail to appear in such tables; in the studies checked, an unresolved V gene covers under half of the shortfall, and the cause of the remainder is unknown. The sample yields about 110,000 clones; under 90% were counted once. The biggest ten clones account for roughly 2.5% of the sample. Its CDR3 holds 14 amino acids, cysteine through phenylalanine. Only the CDR3 region is kept as DNA, spanning 42 bases read in frame from base 1. The germline V gene supplies CDR1 SGHRS and CDR2 YFSETQ.

Sequencing used peripheral blood, obtained from a patient treated with radiotherapy plus ipilimumab. The V gene is TRBV5-1 and the J gene is TRBJ2-5; TRBD1 is perhaps the D gene, given 6 matching bases. Gene TRBJ2-7 matches the end of the DNA better, so the J call may be wrong. This TCR came from a human donor with non-small cell lung cancer that progressed on radiotherapy plus ipilimumab. Some clones in this sample may be carry-over from other donors' samples. The CDR3 protein is CASTGTSTSYEQYF. The sequenced DNA: TGCGCCTCGACCGGGACATCGACCTCCTACGAGCAGTACTTC.